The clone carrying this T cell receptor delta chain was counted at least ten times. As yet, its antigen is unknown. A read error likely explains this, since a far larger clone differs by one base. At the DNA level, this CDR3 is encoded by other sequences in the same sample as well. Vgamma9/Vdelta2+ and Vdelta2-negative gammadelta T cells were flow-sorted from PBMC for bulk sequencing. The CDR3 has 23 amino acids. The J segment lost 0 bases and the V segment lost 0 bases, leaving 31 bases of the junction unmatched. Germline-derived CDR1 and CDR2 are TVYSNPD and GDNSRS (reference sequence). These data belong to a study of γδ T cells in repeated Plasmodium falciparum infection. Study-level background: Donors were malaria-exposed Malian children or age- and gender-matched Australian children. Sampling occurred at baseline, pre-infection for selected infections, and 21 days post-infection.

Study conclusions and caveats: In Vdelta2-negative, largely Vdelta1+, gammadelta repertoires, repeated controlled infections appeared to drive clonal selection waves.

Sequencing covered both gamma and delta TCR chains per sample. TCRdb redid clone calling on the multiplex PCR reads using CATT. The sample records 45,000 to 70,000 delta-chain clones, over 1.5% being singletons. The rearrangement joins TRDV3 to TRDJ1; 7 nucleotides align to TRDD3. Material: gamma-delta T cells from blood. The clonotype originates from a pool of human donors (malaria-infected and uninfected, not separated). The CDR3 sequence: CAFRGVRSGLQGGGLLYTDKLIF. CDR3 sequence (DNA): TGTGCCTTTAGAGGGGTTAGGTCGGGCCTACAGGGCGGGGGATTACTGTACACCGATAAACTCATCTTT.